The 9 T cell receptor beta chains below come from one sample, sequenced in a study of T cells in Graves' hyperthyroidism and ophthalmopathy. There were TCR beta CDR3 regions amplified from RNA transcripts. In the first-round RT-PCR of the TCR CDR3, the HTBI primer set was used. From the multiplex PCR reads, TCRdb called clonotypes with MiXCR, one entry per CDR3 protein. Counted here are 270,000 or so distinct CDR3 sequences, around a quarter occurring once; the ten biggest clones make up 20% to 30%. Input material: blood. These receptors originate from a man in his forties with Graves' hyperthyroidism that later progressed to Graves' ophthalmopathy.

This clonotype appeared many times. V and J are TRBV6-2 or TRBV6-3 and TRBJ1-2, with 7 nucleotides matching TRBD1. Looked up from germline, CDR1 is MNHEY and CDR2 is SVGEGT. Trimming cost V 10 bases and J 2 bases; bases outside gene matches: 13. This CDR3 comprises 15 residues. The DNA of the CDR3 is TGTGCCATCCGTCTCCTCGGGACAGCAAACTATGGCTACACCTTC. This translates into CAIRLLGTANYGYTF.

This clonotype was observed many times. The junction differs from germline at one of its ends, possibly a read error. CDR3 bases: TGTGCCAGCAGCCGCGACAGGCTCGCCTTCTTC. Its translation: CASSRDRLAFF. The rearrangement links TRBV28 to TRBJ2-7, with a possible D match to TRBD1 (6 bases). This CDR3 region has 11 residues. Germline CDR1 and CDR2: MDHEN and SYDVKM.

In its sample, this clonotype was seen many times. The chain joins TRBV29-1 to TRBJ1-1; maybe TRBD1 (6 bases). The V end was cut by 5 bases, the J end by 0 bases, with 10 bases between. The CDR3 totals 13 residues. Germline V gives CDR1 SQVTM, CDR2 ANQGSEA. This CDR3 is CSVQGQMNTEAFF. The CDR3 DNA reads TGCAGCGTTCAAGGACAGATGAACACTGAAGCTTTCTTT.

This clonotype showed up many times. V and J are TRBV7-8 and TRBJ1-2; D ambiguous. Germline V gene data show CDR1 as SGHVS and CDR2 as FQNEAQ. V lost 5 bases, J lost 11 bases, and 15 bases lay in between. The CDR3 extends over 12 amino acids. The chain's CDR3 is CASSRIRASYTF. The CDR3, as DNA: TGTGCCAGCAGCCGGATTCGGGCATCGTACACCTTC.

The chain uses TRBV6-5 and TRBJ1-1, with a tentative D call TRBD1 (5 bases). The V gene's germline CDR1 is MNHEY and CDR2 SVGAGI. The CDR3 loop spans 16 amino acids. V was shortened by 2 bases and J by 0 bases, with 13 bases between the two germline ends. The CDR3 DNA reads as TGTGCCAGCAGTTACAAGTCAGGGTTTGTGAACACTGAAGCTTTCTTT. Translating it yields CASSYKSGFVNTEAFF.

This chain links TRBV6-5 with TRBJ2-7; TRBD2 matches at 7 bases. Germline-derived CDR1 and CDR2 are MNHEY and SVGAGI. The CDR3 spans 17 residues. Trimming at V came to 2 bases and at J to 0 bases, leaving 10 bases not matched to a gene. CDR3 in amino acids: CASSYGLAGPSSYEQYF. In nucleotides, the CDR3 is TGTGCCAGCAGTTACGGGTTAGCGGGCCCCAGCTCCTACGAGCAGTACTTC.

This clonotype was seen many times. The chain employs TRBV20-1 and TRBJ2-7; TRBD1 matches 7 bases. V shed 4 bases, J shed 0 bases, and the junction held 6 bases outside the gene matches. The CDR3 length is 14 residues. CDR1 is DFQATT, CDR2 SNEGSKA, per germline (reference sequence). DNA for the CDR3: TGCAGTGCTATTGACAGGGCGAGCTCCTACGAGCAGTACTTC. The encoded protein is CSAIDRASSYEQYF.

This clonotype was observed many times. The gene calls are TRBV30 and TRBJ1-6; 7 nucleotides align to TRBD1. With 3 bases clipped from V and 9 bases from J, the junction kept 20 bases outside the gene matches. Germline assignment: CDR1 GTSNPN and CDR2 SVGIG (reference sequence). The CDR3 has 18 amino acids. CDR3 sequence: CAWRGGKGTTPSASPLHF. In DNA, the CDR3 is TGTGCCTGGAGAGGGGGCAAGGGAACTACCCCCTCCGCTTCACCCCTCCACTTT.

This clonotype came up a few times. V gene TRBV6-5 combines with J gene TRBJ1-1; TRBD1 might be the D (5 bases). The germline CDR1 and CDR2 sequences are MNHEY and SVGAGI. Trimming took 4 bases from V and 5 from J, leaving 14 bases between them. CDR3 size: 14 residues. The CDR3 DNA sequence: TGTGCCAGCAGTTTTGGGGGTGTTAGGACTGAAGCTTTCTTT. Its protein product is CASSFGGVRTEAFF.